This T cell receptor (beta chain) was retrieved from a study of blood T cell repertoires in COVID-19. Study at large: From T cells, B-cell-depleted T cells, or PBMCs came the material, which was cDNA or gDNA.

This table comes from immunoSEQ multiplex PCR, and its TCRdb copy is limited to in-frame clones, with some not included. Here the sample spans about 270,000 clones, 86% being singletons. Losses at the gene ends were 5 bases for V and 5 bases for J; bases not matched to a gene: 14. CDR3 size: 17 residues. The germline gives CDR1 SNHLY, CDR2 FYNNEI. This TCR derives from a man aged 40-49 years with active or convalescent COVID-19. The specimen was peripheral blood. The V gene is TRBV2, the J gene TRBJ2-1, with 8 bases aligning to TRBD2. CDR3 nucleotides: TGTGCCAGCAGTAAACTAGCGGAGGAGCGGGAACACAATGAGCAGTTCTTC. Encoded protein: CASSKLAEEREHNEQFF.